The 21 T cell receptor beta chains given below trace back to one sample, sequenced in a study of blood T cell repertoires in COVID-19. The assay was immunoSEQ multiplex PCR, and TCRdb's table has in-frame clones only and misses some. The table records about 480,000 clones, 88% of them present only once. Sequences were obtained from peripheral blood. Receptors originate from a woman in her 50s with COVID-19, enrolled during active disease.

V gene TRBV10-3 combines with J gene TRBJ1-2; the D is unclear. The germline gives CDR1 ENHRY, CDR2 SYGVKD. The ends were cut back, 10 bases at V and 8 bases at J, with 11 bases in the middle. The CDR3 runs to 10 residues. The CDR3 loop reads CATGAGGYTF. CDR3 bases: TGTGCCACTGGCGCGGGAGGCTACACCTTC.

This rearrangement joins TRBV18 to TRBJ2-2, with D possibly TRBD2 on 5 matching bases. The germline CDR1 and CDR2 sequences are KGHSH and LQKENI. V gave up 3 bases and J gave up 5 bases, with 10 bases separating them. This CDR3 is built from 14 residues. CDR3 sequence reads: CASSPGLLTGELFF. CDR3 nucleotide sequence: TGTGCCAGCTCACCCGGACTGCTGACCGGGGAGCTGTTTTTT.

This chain joins TRBV5-1 and TRBJ2-3, with D possibly matching TRBD1 (6 bases). Trimming pared 1 base from V and 4 bases from J, leaving 10 bases between. CDR1 is SGHRS and CDR2 is YFSETQ in the germline V gene. The CDR3 runs to 14 residues. In DNA, the CDR3 is TGCGCCAGCAGCTTGCCAGGGGTGGCAGATACGCAGTATTTT. It yields the protein CASSLPGVADTQYF.

V usage is TRBV7-9 and J usage is TRBJ1-1, with D possibly matching TRBD1 (6 bases). V lost 6 bases and J lost 4, with 12 bases in between. The CDR3 is 13 amino acids. The V gene's germline CDR1 is SEHNR and CDR2 FQNEAQ (reference sequence). The CDR3 DNA sequence: TGTGCCAGCAGTCTGGACAGCACCACTGAAGCTTTCTTT. Encoded protein: CASSLDSTTEAFF.

This clone was counted between two and nine times. This chain links TRBV7-2 with TRBJ2-1; D might be TRBD2 (6 bases). CDR3 size: 13 residues. With 6 bases removed from V and 2 bases from J, the gap between germline ends came to 8 bases. Germline CDR1 is SGHTA and CDR2 is FQGNSA. This CDR3 reads CASRGGTYNEQFF. The CDR3 coding sequence is TGTGCCAGCAGGGGGGGTACCTACAATGAGCAGTTCTTC.

The chain uses TRBV5-6 and TRBJ1-2; D is undetermined. Germline V gives CDR1 SGHDT, CDR2 YYEEEE. This CDR3 contains 14 residues. Deletions cut 0 bases from V and 5 bases from J, with 11 bases between. Here the CDR3 DNA reads TGTGCCAGCAGCTTGGAAATGGTGAGGTATGGCTACACCTTC. Translating it yields CASSLEMVRYGYTF.

The chain recombines TRBV30 with TRBJ1-1; D is ambiguous. The germline V gene has CDR1 GTSNPN and CDR2 SVGIG (reference sequence). This CDR3 has 13 residues. The V end lost 5 bases, the J end lost 1 base, and 11 bases lay between the germline ends. CDR3 in amino acids: CAWGSGPNTEAFF. The DNA for the CDR3 is TGTGCCTGGGGTTCAGGCCCGAACACTGAAGCTTTCTTT.

The gene calls are TRBV15 and TRBJ1-6; TRBD1 aligns across 8 bases. The CDR3 loop spans 13 amino acids. Losses at the gene ends were 8 bases for V and 9 bases for J; bases not matched to a gene: 6. From germline, CDR1 is LNHNV and CDR2 YYDKDF (reference sequence). CDR3 bases: TGTGCCACCTTGGGACAGGACTTTTCACCCCTCCACTTT. Its protein is CATLGQDFSPLHF.

In its sample, this clone was seen once. The chain links TRBV6-1 to TRBJ1-1; D is undetermined. Germline V gene data show CDR1 as MNHNS and CDR2 as SASEGT. The CDR3 sequence is 13 residues long. The V gene lost 3 bases and the J gene lost 1 base, with 6 bases spanning the gap. CDR3 sequence: CASSDQANTEAFF. The CDR3, as DNA: TGTGCCAGCAGTGATCAGGCGAACACTGAAGCTTTCTTT.

The V call is TRBV3-1 (or the pseudogene TRBV3-2), the J call TRBJ2-3, with D perhaps TRBD2 (6 bases). Trimming left V 0 bases short and J 10 bases short, with 11 bases between. The CDR3 is made up of 13 amino acids. Germline CDR1 and CDR2: LGHDT and YNNKEL (reference sequence). The CDR3 nucleotides are TGTGCCAGCAGCCAAGATCTACTAGCATCGCAGTATTTT. Amino acids: CASSQDLLASQYF.

The J gene is TRBJ1-2, the V gene TRBV14, with 7 bases lining up with TRBD1. Germline trimming cut 0 bases from V and 8 bases from J; bases unmatched to any gene: 15. The CDR3 has 17 amino acids. CDR1 is SGHDN and CDR2 is FVKESK in the germline V gene. The CDR3 loop reads CASSQDTMPGGPGGYTF. CDR3 nucleotides: TGTGCCAGCAGCCAAGATACTATGCCAGGGGGACCTGGGGGCTACACCTTC.

J is TRBJ1-6 and V is TRBV30; possibly TRBD1 for D (6 bases). V shed 2 bases and J shed 2 bases, with 22 bases lying between them. Germline CDR1 and CDR2: GTSNPN and SVGIG (reference sequence). This CDR3 has 19 amino acids. The CDR3 sequence is CAWSLGVVTGRAYNSPLHF. The CDR3 DNA reads TGTGCCTGGAGTCTAGGTGTGGTTACAGGGCGGGCCTATAATTCACCCCTCCACTTT.

V usage is TRBV19 and J usage is TRBJ2-5, with 12 bases aligning to TRBD1. Germline V gives CDR1 LNHDA, CDR2 SQIVND (reference sequence). The junction had 9 bases not matched to a gene; V was cut back by 5 bases and J by 5 bases. CDR3 size: 16 residues. CDR3 sequence reads: CASSPWGQGAGETQYF. CDR3 nucleotide sequence: TGTGCCAGTAGTCCCTGGGGACAGGGGGCAGGGGAGACCCAGTACTTC.

This clone appeared a single time. The CDR3 DNA reads TGTGCCAGCAGGGGGCCCGGCACTGAAGCTTTCTTT. This translates into CASRGPGTEAFF. The chain carries TRBV4-2 and TRBJ1-1; D is possibly TRBD1 (5 bases). The germline gives CDR1 LGHNA, CDR2 YNFKEQ. The V and J ends lost 6 bases and 4 bases respectively, with 9 bases between them. CDR3 length: 12 residues.

This chain connects TRBV5-4 to TRBJ1-6, with 11 bases that match TRBD1. Trimming at V came to 4 bases and at J to 0 bases, leaving 6 bases not matched to a gene. This CDR3 spans 18 amino acids. Looked up from germline, CDR1 is SGHNT and CDR2 is YYREEE (reference sequence). The CDR3 DNA reads TGTGCCAGCAGCCCGGGACAGGGGGGAAGCTCCTATAATTCACCCCTCCACTTT. Protein product: CASSPGQGGSSYNSPLHF.

The V call is TRBV19, the J call TRBJ1-6, with D possibly TRBD1 on 5 matching bases. The CDR3 runs 13 residues. The germline V gene has CDR1 LNHDA and CDR2 SQIVND (reference sequence). Deletions cut 7 bases from V and 8 bases from J, with 12 bases between. The CDR3 sequence is CASMGWGDSPLHF. In nucleotides, the CDR3 is TGTGCCAGTATGGGCTGGGGGGATTCACCCCTCCACTTT.

The rearrangement joins TRBV19 to TRBJ1-1; possibly TRBD1 for D (5 bases). The CDR3 has 13 amino acids. Trimming stripped 6 bases from V and 1 base from J, with 9 bases between. Per germline, CDR1 LNHDA and CDR2 SQIVND (reference sequence). CDR3 residues: CASSETENTEAFF. The CDR3 nucleotides read TGTGCCAGTAGCGAGACAGAGAACACTGAAGCTTTCTTT.

This clone was observed a single time. The rearrangement joins TRBV11-2 to TRBJ1-1, with a tentative D call TRBD1 (5 bases). V was trimmed by 3 bases and J by 5 bases, leaving 7 bases between them. Germline V gives CDR1 SGHAT, CDR2 FQNNGV. This CDR3 has 12 residues. DNA for the CDR3: TGTGCCAGCAGCTTCAGGGTGACTGAAGCTTTCTTT. Protein: CASSFRVTEAFF.

V gene TRBV9 combines with J gene TRBJ2-3; 8 bases map to TRBD1. Trimming at V came to 4 bases and at J to 5 bases, leaving 6 bases not matched to a gene. The CDR3 has 14 residues. The germline CDR1 and CDR2 sequences are SGDLS and YYNGEE. The CDR3 sequence: CASSLQGERDTQYF. In DNA, the CDR3 is TGTGCCAGCAGCCTACAGGGGGAACGAGATACGCAGTATTTT.

The chain links TRBV25-1 to TRBJ2-1; 8 bases map to TRBD2. Germline V gene sequence: CDR1 MGHDK, CDR2 SYGVNS. CDR3 length equals 15 residues. The V and J ends lost 3 bases and 7 bases, in that order; junction bases with no gene match: 8. This chain's CDR3 is CASSDPGLEVNEQFF. CDR3 DNA sequence: TGTGCCAGCAGTGATCCGGGACTAGAAGTGAATGAGCAGTTCTTC.

CDR3 sequence reads: CAWEQGYNQPQHF. CDR3 nucleotides: TGTGCCTGGGAACAGGGATACAATCAGCCCCAGCATTTT. V usage is TRBV30 and J usage is TRBJ1-5; possible D gene TRBD1, 6 bases. V was cut by 5 bases and J by 3 bases, with 11 bases left in between. The length of the CDR3 is 13 residues. From germline, CDR1 is GTSNPN and CDR2 SVGIG (reference sequence).